This is a list of T cell receptor beta chains from one sample in a study of T-cell reconstitution after alpha-beta-depleted transplantation in children. TCRdb re-called the PCR reads with MiXCR, one entry per CDR3 protein. The sample holds 450,000 to 500,000 distinct CDR3 sequences; about 12% are singletons and the top ten take over 5.5%. Here the sequenced sample was PBMCs from the stem cell graft donor, taken from the stem cell graft. These receptors came from a human donor who donated a stem cell graft to a child with combined immunodeficiency. Each CDR3 is given with its conserved first and last residue. D genes are given only for firm matches. The size field is filled for only some rows; it gives once, few, many or a size class.

length	D	V	size	J	CDR3	DNA
14	-	TRBV24-1	few	TRBJ2-1	CATSDLQGIDEQFF	TGTGCCACCAGTGATTTGCAGGGGATCGATGAGCAGTTCTTC
14	-	TRBV7-9	many	TRBJ2-3	CASSTQLAPDTQYF	TGTGCCAGCAGCACGCAACTAGCACCGGATACGCAGTATTTT
15	-	TRBV29-1	many	TRBJ2-2	CSVESGDRDPGELFF	TGCAGCGTTGAGTCGGGAGACAGGGATCCCGGGGAGCTGTTTTTT
12	-	TRBV9	-	TRBJ2-5	CASSERGETQYF	TGTGCCAGCAGCGAGAGGGGAGAGACCCAGTACTTC
12	-	TRBV20-1	few	TRBJ1-2	CSAKQQNYGYTF	TGCAGTGCAAAACAGCAAAACTATGGCTACACCTTC
15	TRBD1	TRBV12-3/TRBV12-4	many	TRBJ2-1	CASSLEGAGYNEQFF	TGTGCCAGCAGTTTAGAGGGGGCGGGCTACAATGAGCAGTTCTTC
13	-	TRBV27	many	TRBJ2-4	CASSLSQKNIQYF	TGTGCCAGCAGTTTGTCACAGAAAAACATTCAGTACTTC
12	TRBD2	TRBV20-1	many	TRBJ2-1	CSARFISGGQFF	TGCAGTGCTAGATTCATCAGCGGGGGGCAGTTCTTC
13	-	TRBV28	few	TRBJ2-7	CASSFTVSYEQYF	TGTGCCAGCAGTTTCACAGTCTCCTACGAGCAGTACTTC
15	TRBD1	TRBV5-1	few	TRBJ2-1	CASSWTGGTYNEQFF	TGCGCCAGCAGCTGGACAGGGGGTACATACAATGAGCAGTTCTTC
15	-	TRBV7-9	-	TRBJ2-4	CASSLTSRRGDIQYF	TGTGCCAGCAGCTTAACATCGCGACGAGGGGACATTCAGTACTTC
16	-	TRBV12-3/TRBV12-4	-	TRBJ2-2	CASSPLRGTNTGELFF	TGTGCCAGCAGTCCCCTTCGGGGGACTAACACCGGGGAGCTGTTTTTT
13	TRBD2	TRBV7-3	-	TRBJ2-5	CASSPSSGETQYF	TGTGCCAGCAGCCCTTCTAGCGGGGAGACCCAGTACTTC
16	TRBD2	TRBV7-2	many	TRBJ2-3	CASSMGLAGGTDTQYF	TGTGCCAGCAGCATGGGACTAGCGGGGGGTACAGATACGCAGTATTTT
14	-	TRBV11-3	-	TRBJ2-1	CASSLYGTDNEQFF	TGTGCCAGCAGCTTATATGGGACGGACAATGAGCAGTTCTTC
15	-	TRBV6-2/TRBV6-3	-	TRBJ2-1	CASSYRLEGANEQFF	TGTGCCAGCAGTTACCGGTTGGAGGGGGCCAATGAGCAGTTCTTC
15	-	TRBV12-3/TRBV12-4	few	TRBJ2-1	CASRPPRGTYNEQFF	TGTGCCAGCAGGCCTCCGAGGGGGACCTACAATGAGCAGTTCTTC
16	-	TRBV5-1	few	TRBJ2-2	CASSPGGYSNTGELFF	TGCGCCAGCAGCCCTGGCGGCTACTCTAACACCGGGGAGCTGTTTTTT
12	-	TRBV20-1	many	TRBJ2-4	CSAGRAKNIQYF	TGCAGTGCTGGCAGAGCCAAAAACATTCAGTACTTC
17	-	TRBV7-2	few	TRBJ2-2	CASSLASLVSGAGELFF	TGTGCCAGCAGCTTAGCTAGTTTGGTTTCGGGGGCCGGGGAGCTGTTTTTT
17	TRBD1	TRBV12-3/TRBV12-4	few	TRBJ2-3	CASRPAGTAGYTDTQYF	TGTGCCAGCAGACCAGCTGGGACAGCAGGGTACACAGATACGCAGTATTTT
16	TRBD2	TRBV20-1	-	TRBJ2-3	CSASPSGRFLTDTQYF	TGCAGTGCTAGCCCTAGCGGGAGGTTCCTCACAGATACGCAGTATTTT
15	-	TRBV9	many	TRBJ2-5	CASSVRSWGQETQYF	TGTGCCAGCAGCGTCCGTAGCTGGGGCCAAGAGACCCAGTACTTC
14	-	TRBV12-3/TRBV12-4	-	TRBJ2-1	CASNPGVAYNEQFF	TGTGCCAGCAATCCTGGGGTAGCTTACAATGAGCAGTTCTTC
13	TRBD1	TRBV7-2	many	TRBJ2-7	CASSYGTGIEQYF	TGTGCCAGCAGCTACGGGACAGGGATCGAGCAGTACTTC
13	TRBD1	TRBV5-1	few	TRBJ2-7	CASSVNRGHEQYF	TGCGCCAGCAGCGTGAACAGGGGTCACGAGCAGTACTTC
17	TRBD2	TRBV28	-	TRBJ2-1	CASSLFLAGGLNNEQFF	TGTGCCAGCAGTTTATTTCTAGCGGGGGGGCTTAACAATGAGCAGTTCTTC
16	TRBD2	TRBV10-3	once	TRBJ2-2	CAIRRLAGMNTGELFF	TGTGCCATCAGGAGACTAGCGGGAATGAACACCGGGGAGCTGTTTTTT
15	TRBD2	TRBV12-3/TRBV12-4	-	TRBJ2-3	CATSSGGRITDTQYF	TGTGCCACCTCTAGCGGTGGGCGGATCACAGATACGCAGTATTTT
16	TRBD2	TRBV27	many	TRBJ2-5	CASSQTSGVFQETQYF	TGTGCCAGCAGCCAGACTAGCGGAGTTTTCCAAGAGACCCAGTACTTC
12	-	TRBV12-3/TRBV12-4	many	TRBJ1-1	CASSFLRTGAFF	TGTGCCAGCAGTTTCCTCCGCACTGGCGCTTTCTTT
19	TRBD2	TRBV6-5	-	TRBJ2-1	CASSYSAFSGRASYNEQFF	TGTGCCAGCAGTTACTCGGCTTTTAGCGGGAGGGCCTCCTACAATGAGCAGTTCTTC
13	-	TRBV24-1	-	TRBJ2-3	CATNSARTDTQYF	TGTGCCACGAACAGCGCCCGCACAGATACGCAGTATTTT